This T cell receptor (beta chain) derives from a study of cytomegalovirus exposure and HLA in healthy donors. The V gene lost 0 bases and the J gene lost 0 bases, with 8 bases spanning the gap. Germline V gene data show CDR1 as SGDLS and CDR2 as YYNGEE. This CDR3 contains 15 residues. The PCR was carried out with 60 Vbeta primers and 13 Jbeta primers. TCRdb's copy holds only in-frame clones and misses some; the assay was immunoSEQ multiplex PCR. The sample yields 190,000 or so clones, approximately 80% seen once. This clonotype was obtained from a boy aged 5-17 years in good health and CMV-seronegative. V gene TRBV9 combines with J gene TRBJ2-3; D not certain. The material sequenced was PBMCs. CDR3 region: CASSVAPTSTDTQYF. DNA of the CDR3: TGTGCCAGCAGCGTAGCCCCAACTAGCACAGATACGCAGTATTTT.